The rows below give T cell receptor beta chains drawn from one sample of a study of blood T cell repertoires in COVID-19. The method was immunoSEQ multiplex PCR; TCRdb's version includes in-frame clones alone and lacks a portion of them. This table holds about 110,000 clones, approximately 85% found once. Sequenced: peripheral blood. These TCRs come from a human donor in a cohort sampled during active COVID-19. Both conserved end residues are part of each CDR3. A D gene is named only where the DNA matches it firmly. Clone size is shown for a subset of rows, as once, few, many or a class of expanded clone.

size,V,D,J,DNA,CDR3
NA,TRBV6-2/TRBV6-3,NA,TRBJ1-1,TGTGCCAGCAGTCTGGTGGGGCTCACTGAAGCTTTCTTT,CASSLVGLTEAFF
NA,TRBV3-1/TRBV3-2,TRBD2,TRBJ2-7,TGTGCCAGCAGCCAGGGGCGGGAGCCGGGAGAGCAGTACTTC,CASSQGREPGEQYF
NA,TRBV4-1,NA,TRBJ1-4,TGCGCCAGCAGCCAAAGTACCCGGGGGTCTAATGAAAAACTGTTTTTT,CASSQSTRGSNEKLFF
NA,TRBV5-4,NA,TRBJ2-5,TGTGCCAGCAGCTCTCAGGGGCGAGAGACCCAGTACTTC,CASSSQGRETQYF
NA,TRBV30,NA,TRBJ1-2,TGTGCCTGGAGTGTTGGGCAGAGGGTTTTTGGCTACACCTTC,CAWSVGQRVFGYTF
NA,TRBV19,NA,TRBJ1-2,TGTGCCAGTAGTATCAAACAGGGTAACGGCTACACCTTC,CASSIKQGNGYTF
NA,TRBV6-2/TRBV6-3,NA,TRBJ2-7,TGTGCCAGCAGTGACCAGCAACAGACCTACGAGCAGTACTTC,CASSDQQQTYEQYF
NA,TRBV11-1,TRBD2,TRBJ2-7,TGTGCCAGCAGGCCGGCTAGCGGGCGGACCGAGCAGTACTTC,CASRPASGRTEQYF
NA,TRBV5-6,TRBD2,TRBJ2-2,TGTGCCAGCAGCTACGGGACTAGGGGGAACACCGGGGAGCTGTTTTTT,CASSYGTRGNTGELFF
NA,TRBV4-1,NA,TRBJ2-7,TGCGCCAGCAGCCCCGCCGAGGCCTCCTACGAGCAGTACTTC,CASSPAEASYEQYF
NA,TRBV15,TRBD1,TRBJ2-6,TGTGCCACCAGCAGCACTACACTGGGACAGAGCTCTGGGGCCAACGTCCTGACTTTC,CATSSTTLGQSSGANVLTF
NA,TRBV6-5,NA,TRBJ1-2,TGTGCCAGCAGTTACTCGACGCAGGCATATGGCTACACCTTC,CASSYSTQAYGYTF
few,TRBV7-6,TRBD1,TRBJ1-6,TGTGCCAGCAGCCCACGAACGGACAGGGCCGATTCACCCCTCCACTTT,CASSPRTDRADSPLHF
once,TRBV24-1,NA,TRBJ2-1,TGTGCCACCAGTGATTTTAGGGGGAGCTCCTACAATGAGCAGTTCTTC,CATSDFRGSSYNEQFF
NA,TRBV9,TRBD1,TRBJ2-3,TGTGCCAGCAGCGTAGGGGGGAACAGGGGTGATACGCAGTATTTT,CASSVGGNRGDTQYF
NA,TRBV11-2,TRBD2,TRBJ2-3,TGTGCCAGCAGCGTCGGACTAGCGGTCACAGATACGCAGTATTTT,CASSVGLAVTDTQYF
NA,TRBV6-5,NA,TRBJ2-1,TGTGCCAGCAGTTCGGGGGGCCCGACTACCTACAATGAGCAGTTCTTC,CASSSGGPTTYNEQFF
NA,TRBV29-1,TRBD1,TRBJ1-2,TGCAGCGCCTGGGACAGGCAAGAAAGCTATGGCTACACCTTC,CSAWDRQESYGYTF
few,TRBV5-4,TRBD1,TRBJ2-2,TGTGCCAGCAGCTTGTGGGCAGGGGGTGCCCGGGGCACCGGGGAGCTGTTTTTT,CASSLWAGGARGTGELFF
NA,TRBV6-5,TRBD1,TRBJ1-1,TGTGCCAGCAGTTCCCGGGACAGGGGGTCTGAAGCTTTCTTT,CASSSRDRGSEAFF
NA,TRBV5-4,TRBD2,TRBJ2-1,TGTGCCAGCAGTATGACTAGCGGTTTATACAATGAGCAGTTCTTC,CASSMTSGLYNEQFF
NA,TRBV4-1,TRBD2,TRBJ2-3,TGCGCCACCCGACTAGCGGGGTTAATCACAGATACGCAGTATTTT,CATRLAGLITDTQYF
many,TRBV28,NA,TRBJ1-5,TGTGCCAGCAGGGGAAGGGACTCCGTAGGAAGCAATCAGCCCCAGCATTTT,CASRGRDSVGSNQPQHF
NA,TRBV7-9,NA,TRBJ2-1,TGTGCCAGCAGCTACACCCGCTCCTACAATGAGCAGTTCTTC,CASSYTRSYNEQFF
NA,TRBV18,NA,TRBJ2-5,TGTGCCAGCTCCCTAGAGGAGGGGGCGAGGCTGAGGGAGACCCAGTACTTC,CASSLEEGARLRETQYF
once,TRBV6-4,TRBD1,TRBJ2-7,TGTGCCAGCAGTTGGACAGGGGGCGGGGAGCAGTACTTC,CASSWTGGGEQYF
NA,TRBV2,TRBD2,TRBJ2-7,TGTGCCAGCAGCGGACTAGCGGGAATTGGCGAGCAGTACTTC,CASSGLAGIGEQYF
NA,TRBV18,NA,TRBJ1-1,TGTGCCAGCTCACCGCCAGGGGCGAGAGGCACTGAAGCTTTCTTT,CASSPPGARGTEAFF
NA,TRBV9,NA,TRBJ2-7,TGTGCCAGCAGCGTAGCTGGAGGAAACCCCTACGAGCAGTACTTC,CASSVAGGNPYEQYF
NA,TRBV30,NA,TRBJ2-6,TGTGCCTGGAGTGTACAGCTCGGCGTCCTGACTTTC,CAWSVQLGVLTF
NA,TRBV12-2,NA,TRBJ2-1,TGTGCAAGTCGCTTCAGACTAGCGGGCAACAATGAGCAGTTCTTC,CASRFRLAGNNEQFF
few,TRBV12-3/TRBV12-4,NA,TRBJ2-3,TGTGCCAGCAGTTATCCTCCCACAGATACGCAGTATTTT,CASSYPPTDTQYF
NA,TRBV7-9,TRBD1,TRBJ1-5,TGTGCCAGCAGCGGGGGACAGGGAGGGAATCAGCCCCAGCATTTT,CASSGGQGGNQPQHF
NA,TRBV2,NA,TRBJ2-7,TGTGCCAGCACCGCGGGGTACAGGAATACCTACGAGCAGTACTTC,CASTAGYRNTYEQYF
NA,TRBV5-1,NA,TRBJ2-5,TGCGCCAGCAGCTTGGTGGGCGGGGAACAAGAGACCCAGTACTTC,CASSLVGGEQETQYF
many,TRBV7-2,TRBD1,TRBJ2-1,TGTGCCAGCAGCTTACAGGGGGCCTACAATGAGCAGTTCTTC,CASSLQGAYNEQFF
NA,TRBV15,NA,TRBJ1-2,TGTGCCACCAGCAGAGATCTTGAGAGAGGGCTTGGCTACACCTTC,CATSRDLERGLGYTF
NA,TRBV30,NA,TRBJ2-2,TGTGCCTGGAGTTGGACAGCCGGGGAGCTGTTTTTT,CAWSWTAGELFF
NA,TRBV5-6,NA,TRBJ1-2,TGTGCCAGCAGCCGACAGATCGGCTACACCTTC,CASSRQIGYTF
NA,TRBV2,NA,TRBJ2-5,TGTGCCAGCAGTGTAGGGGTCCAAGAGACCCAGTACTTC,CASSVGVQETQYF
NA,TRBV5-1,TRBD1,TRBJ2-5,TGCGCCAGCAGCCAAGACAGGGTGTGGGAGACCCAGTACTTC,CASSQDRVWETQYF
NA,TRBV12-3/TRBV12-4,NA,TRBJ2-1,TGTGCCAGCAGTGGGGGGGAGGGGGATGAGCAGTTCTTC,CASSGGEGDEQFF
NA,TRBV10-3,TRBD1,TRBJ2-2,TGTGCCATCAGTTCTTCCGGGACAGGGGAAACCGGGGAGCTGTTTTTT,CAISSSGTGETGELFF
few,TRBV7-2,NA,TRBJ2-7,TGTGCCAGCAGCTTAGGGCCTCCTACTGGCGGTTACTACGAGCAGTACTTC,CASSLGPPTGGYYEQYF
NA,TRBV19,TRBD1,TRBJ2-3,TGTGCCAGTAAGGACAGGGGATCGGGAGATACGCAGTATTTT,CASKDRGSGDTQYF
NA,TRBV5-1,NA,TRBJ1-3,TGCGCCAGCAGCTTGTCAGGCGCAGACTCTGGAAACACCATATATTTT,CASSLSGADSGNTIYF
NA,TRBV6-1,NA,TRBJ2-1,TGTGCCAGCAGTGAAGGGGGGGGCCCCCTCTACAATGAGCAGTTCTTC,CASSEGGGPLYNEQFF
few,TRBV18,NA,TRBJ1-6,TGTGCCAGCTCGACAGGCCCGAATTCACCCCTCCACTTT,CASSTGPNSPLHF